This T cell receptor beta chain was recovered during a study of T cell changes during pregnancy in multiple sclerosis. Trimming removed 0 bases from V and 5 bases from J, with 20 bases in between. The germline CDR1 and CDR2 sequences are MRHNA and SNTAGT. This CDR3 region has 17 residues. This table comes from immunoSEQ multiplex PCR, and its TCRdb copy is limited to in-frame clones, with some not included. The data contain 40,000 or so clones, approximately 92% of them seen just once; the ten biggest clones take up roughly an eighth. The V and J genes are TRBV6-4 and TRBJ2-7; TRBD1 is a possible D gene (5 bases). The sequencing used CD8+ T cells from peripheral blood mononuclear cells, collected after pregnancy. The clonotype originates from a female donor with multiple sclerosis, enrolled in a pregnancy study. As DNA, the CDR3 is TGTGCCAGCAGTGACTCCGGCAGGGTAGATTTCCCCCACGAGCAGTACTTC. Its translation: CASSDSGRVDFPHEQYF.